This T cell receptor (beta chain) is drawn from a study of shared clonotypes between healthy human individuals. The CDR3 contains 15 residues. Germline loops: CDR1 MNHEY, CDR2 SVGAGI. V lost 6 bases and J lost 11; bases outside the gene matches: 13. Sequencing was performed with immunoSEQ multiplex PCR; in TCRdb, only in-frame clones are kept and a portion is missing. The sample yields around 2.5 million clones, 93% seen once. Sequenced input: naive CD4+ T cells from PBMCs. Subset given: CD45RA+ positively selected. The origin of this receptor is a man aged 18 to 29 in good health. Some clones in this sample may be carry-over from other donors' samples. This chain connects TRBV6-5 to TRBJ2-6; 7 positions match TRBD1. In DNA, the CDR3 is TGTGCCAGCAGATCCGACAGGGTAGTAGTAGACGTCCTGACTTTC. Protein sequence: CASRSDRVVVDVLTF.